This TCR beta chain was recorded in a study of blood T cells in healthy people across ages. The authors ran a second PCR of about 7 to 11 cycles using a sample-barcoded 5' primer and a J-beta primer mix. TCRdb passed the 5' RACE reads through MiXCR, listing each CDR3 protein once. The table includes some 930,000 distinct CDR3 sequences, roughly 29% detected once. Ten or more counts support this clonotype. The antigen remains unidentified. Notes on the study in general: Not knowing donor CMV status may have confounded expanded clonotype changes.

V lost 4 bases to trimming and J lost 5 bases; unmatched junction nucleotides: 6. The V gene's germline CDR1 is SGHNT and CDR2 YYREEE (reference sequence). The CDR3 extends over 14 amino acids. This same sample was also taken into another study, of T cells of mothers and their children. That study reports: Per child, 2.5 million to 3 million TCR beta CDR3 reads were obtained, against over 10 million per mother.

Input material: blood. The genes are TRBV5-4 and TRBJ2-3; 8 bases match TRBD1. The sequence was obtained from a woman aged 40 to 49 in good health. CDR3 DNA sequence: TGTGCCAGCAGCCTCAGGGGGCAGGAAGATACGCAGTATTTT. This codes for CASSLRGQEDTQYF.